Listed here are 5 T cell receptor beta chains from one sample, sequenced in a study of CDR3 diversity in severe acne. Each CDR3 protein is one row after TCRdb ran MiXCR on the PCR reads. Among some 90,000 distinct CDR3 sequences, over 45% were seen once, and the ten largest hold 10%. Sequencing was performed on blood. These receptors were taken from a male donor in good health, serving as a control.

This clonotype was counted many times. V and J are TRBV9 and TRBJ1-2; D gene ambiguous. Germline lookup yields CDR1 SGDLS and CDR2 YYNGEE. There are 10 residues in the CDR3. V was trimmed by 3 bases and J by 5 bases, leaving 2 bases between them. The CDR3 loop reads CASSGYGYTF. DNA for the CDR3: TGTGCCAGCAGCGGTTATGGCTACACCTTC.

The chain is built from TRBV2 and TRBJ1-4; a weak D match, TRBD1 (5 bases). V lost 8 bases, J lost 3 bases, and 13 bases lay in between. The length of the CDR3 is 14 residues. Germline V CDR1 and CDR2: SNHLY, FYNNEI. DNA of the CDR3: TGTGCCAGCGGTTCATCAGGGTCTAATGAAAAACTGTTTTTT. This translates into CASGSSGSNEKLFF.

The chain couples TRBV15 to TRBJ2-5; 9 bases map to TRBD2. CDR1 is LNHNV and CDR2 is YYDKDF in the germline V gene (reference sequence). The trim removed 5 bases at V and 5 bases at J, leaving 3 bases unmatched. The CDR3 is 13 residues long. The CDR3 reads CATSQRGEETQYF. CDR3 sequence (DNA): TGTGCCACCAGCCAGCGGGGGGAGGAGACCCAGTACTTC.

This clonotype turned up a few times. The CDR3 DNA is TGTGCCTGGAGGCAGCGGGCGGGGATATATGGCTACACCTTC. Protein sequence: CAWRQRAGIYGYTF. The rearrangement joins TRBV30 to TRBJ1-2; D is unclear. There are 14 residues in the CDR3. Germline CDR1 reads GTSNPN; CDR2 reads SVGIG (reference sequence). V shed 3 bases and J shed 5 bases, with 16 bases lying between them.

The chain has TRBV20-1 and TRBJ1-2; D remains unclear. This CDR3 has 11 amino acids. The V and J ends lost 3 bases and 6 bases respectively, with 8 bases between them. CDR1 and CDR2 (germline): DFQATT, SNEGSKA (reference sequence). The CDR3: CSARKGDGYTF. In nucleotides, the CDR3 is TGCAGTGCTAGGAAGGGCGATGGCTACACCTTC.